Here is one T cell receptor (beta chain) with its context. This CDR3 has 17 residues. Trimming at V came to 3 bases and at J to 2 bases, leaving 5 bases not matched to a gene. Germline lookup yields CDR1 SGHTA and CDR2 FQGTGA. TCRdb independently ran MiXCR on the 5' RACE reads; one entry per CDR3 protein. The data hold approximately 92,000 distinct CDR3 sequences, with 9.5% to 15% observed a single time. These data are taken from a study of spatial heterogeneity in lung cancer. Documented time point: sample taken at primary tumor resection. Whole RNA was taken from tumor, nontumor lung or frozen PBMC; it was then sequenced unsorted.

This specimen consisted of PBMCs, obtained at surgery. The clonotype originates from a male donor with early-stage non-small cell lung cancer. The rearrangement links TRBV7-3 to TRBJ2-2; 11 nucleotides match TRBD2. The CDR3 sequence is CASSFSLAGGNTGELFF. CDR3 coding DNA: TGTGCCAGCAGCTTCAGCCTAGCGGGGGGTAACACCGGGGAGCTGTTTTTT.